The clone carrying this T cell receptor beta chain was detected only a few times. Its antigen is currently unknown. The V gene end was trimmed by 0 bases and the J gene end by 2 bases; junction bases not matched to a gene: 6. The germline gives CDR1 DFQATT, CDR2 SNEGSKA (reference sequence). The CDR3 runs 16 residues. TCRdb used MiXCR to reprocess the reads, holding one entry per CDR3 protein. The repertoire includes fewer than 950,000 distinct CDR3 sequences, approximately 32% of them detected once, and roughly 12% sits in the top ten. The record originates from a study of T cell repertoires in cytomegalovirus infection. The study's findings and limits: CMV-specific TCR beta clonotypes restricted by HLA-C were the ones dominating the ex vivo response.

This receptor was taken from a human donor in good health (CMV status not recorded). Some clones in this sample may be carry-over from other donors' samples. The sequencing used cultured CD8+ T cells from PBMCs, collected from culture after CMV antigen stimulation. V is TRBV20-1 and J is TRBJ2-3; 9 bases match TRBD2. CDR3 sequence reads: CSARDWLAGSTDTQYF. The CDR3 region has the DNA TGCAGTGCTAGAGATTGGCTAGCGGGGTCCACAGATACGCAGTATTTT.